The clone carrying this T cell receptor (beta chain) turned up a few times. TCRbeta library preparation incorporated unique molecular identifiers. TCRdb reanalysed the PCR reads using MiXCR and keeps one entry per CDR3 protein. The table lists approximately 270,000 distinct CDR3 sequences, 9.9% of them singletons. This entry belongs to a study of T-cell reconstitution after alpha-beta-depleted transplantation in children. The CDR3 has 15 amino acids. Germline values: CDR1 SGHRS, CDR2 YFSETQ. V lost 1 base, J lost 0 bases, and 7 bases lay in between. The sequence came from a human donor who donated a stem cell graft to a child with SCID. The chain recombines TRBV5-1 with TRBJ1-4; unclear D gene. Material: PBMCs from the stem cell graft donor, obtained from the stem cell graft. This CDR3 is CASSLTGTTNEKLFF. For the CDR3, the DNA is TGCGCCAGCAGCTTGACCGGCACAACTAATGAAAAACTGTTTTTT.